The subject of this entry is one T cell receptor (beta chain). Its recognized antigen is unknown. Per-base qualities were not stored, and no clone one base away is much larger. There are 16 amino acids in the CDR3, from cysteine to phenylalanine inclusive. Only the CDR3 DNA is retained, 48 bases long and in frame from the first base. The germline V gene specifies SGHTA as CDR1 and FQGNSA as CDR2. Trimming costs V 2 bases and J 0 bases, and their ends lie 11 bases apart. This sample is drawn from a study of cytomegalovirus exposure and HLA in healthy donors (dated by TCRdb to 2017 to 2019). For context, the study as a whole: According to an earlier analysis of 587 of the donors, some 170 million T cells yielded 117 million unique TCR beta sequences and roughly 280 Gb of sequence data. An early release covering more than 500 HLA-typed donors comprised 250 to 350 gigabases of sequencing data and around 85 million unique TCR sequences. Among the roughly 400 genotyped donors, around 81% belonged to the genetic ancestry cluster associated with self-reported Caucasian donors. The aim of the study was to test whether cataloging public T cell receptors could identify signatures of past pathogen exposure. The T cell repertoires of 700 or so subjects were profiled by immunosequencing and related to cytomegalovirus serostatus. Along with the roughly 700-subject first cohort, a separate validation cohort of more than 90 different subjects was used. The study combined high-throughput TCR immunosequencing, statistical association of individual TCRs with disease status, and machine learning to predict cytomegalovirus infection status. A later analysis re-examined previously published TCR beta repertoires from over 500 donors and added high-resolution HLA genotyping to investigate patterns of TCR occurrence. Rather than drawing on any new phenotypic data, the later analysis identified candidate immune exposures from TCR beta sequences and the way those sequences occurred across donors. To decide whether each TCR beta V gene segment behaved as functional or pseudogenic, an earlier analysis of several hundred of the donors relied on high-throughput TCR beta sequencing. Donor age, sex, ethnicity and CMV serostatus were compiled alongside the repertoire data. Genome-wide SNP genotypes for about 65% of the roughly 670 donors were used in a later genetic analysis, which treated that subset as a discovery cohort. Every discovery cohort repertoire had been produced on one sequencing platform. HLA typing included class I and class II loci at four-digit resolution. The number of donors typed differed by locus, with 629-630 for A, B, C, DRB1 and DQB1, over 500 for DQA1, nearly 610 for DPA1, and 472 for DPB1. Because of strong linkage in the cohort, 5 or 6 DR-DQ haplotypes were treated as single units for association and clustering. Among 300 to 500 genotyped donors of the cohort, an average of around 250,000 unique TCR beta nucleotide sequences was sequenced per donor, of which about 18% were non-productive. On the study overall, not on this receptor specifically: Most TCR sequences were observed very rarely across donors, whereas some public TCRs were present in many individuals. In a later genetic analysis, a missense DCLRE1C variant was associated with V-gene and J-gene trimming of TCR beta chains, and the association was replicated in an independent cohort. Compared with the approximately 710-donor mean, donors in an Asian-associated ancestry cluster had fewer N-insertions in productive TCRs, according to a later genetic analysis. Most CMV-associated TCR beta chains appeared to be HLA-restricted in a later analysis, and the HLA associations seemed to be driven largely by CMV exposure. Linkage disequilibrium might explain the correlated functional status among segregating V segments, but an unknown experimental factor could not be ruled out. In the study, 164 TCR beta chains were listed as associated with cytomegalovirus. In vitro tests confirmed that three of the cytomegalovirus-associated TCR beta chains recognize cytomegalovirus antigens. This cohort had only TCR beta chains sequenced, and the lack of alpha or paired-chain data limited which features could be detected. Because HLA typing was unavailable for some donors at each locus, only the typed subset was used in association tests. In a later analysis, TCR association rates were found to vary across HLA loci, with the most associated TCRs seen for DRB1 alleles and the fewest for HLA-C alleles. Because the 87-base-pair reads could not distinguish some IMGT-functional V segments, including TRBV6-2 and TRBV6-3, those segments were excluded. The presence/absence analyses assumed that sequencing depth was roughly uniform across donors, and that assumption may not be true. Because counts were too low, about 18 rarely observed V segments, including chromosome 9 orphons, were left out of the earlier analysis of 587 of the donors. It was suggested by the authors that the approach could potentially be generalized to other disease states and immunological phenotypes. A group of highly shared sequence variants was considered likely to be a technical artifact of the sequencing pipeline. In a later analysis, HLA-associated TCR beta chains were found to be more clonally expanded and to have lower generation probabilities than equally common non-associated chains. A further reported finding was that TCR beta sequences accurately predicted the HLA-A and HLA-B alleles for most subjects in the first cohort. In an earlier analysis of fewer than 700 of the donors, most TCR beta V segments appeared in productive rearrangements about 87% or about 30% of the time, broadly matching IMGT annotations. Strong co-occurrence of HLA alleles, especially DR and DQ, made assigning TCR associations to individual alleles difficult. Specific HLA alleles were associated with over 15,000 TCR beta sequences at a false discovery rate of 0.05 in a later analysis. The classifier was reported to diagnose cytomegalovirus status with high specificity and sensitivity in both the original and validation cohorts. In a later analysis, several top co-occurrence clusters were reported to appear linked to parvovirus B19, influenza, CMV and Epstein-Barr virus. For the cohort, immune exposure information was limited to CMV serostatus.

In total, approximately 610 healthy bone marrow donors made up the cohort. Cohort members were all nominally healthy when sampled, although unrecorded immune exposures were likely present. The donor was CMV seropositive and was included in the group of 250 to 300 seropositive cohort members. Each donor provided a peripheral blood sample, and peripheral blood mononuclear cells were used for TCR beta sequencing. The Qiagen DNeasy Blood Extraction Kit was used to extract genomic DNA from the blood cell samples. The library was prepared using the immunoSEQ multiplex PCR assay. The multiplex PCR relied on a mix of 60 forward primers for TCR Vbeta segments and 13 reverse primers for TCR Jbeta segments. A multiplex PCR assay on genomic DNA amplified the CDR3 region of rearranged TCR beta genes. The amplified TCR beta libraries were sequenced on the Illumina HiSeq System as 87-base-pair reads. On the authors' methods: Across the 500 to 750 repertoires, a later analysis counted tens of millions of unique TCR beta chains, some 11 million of which were shared by at least two donors. To remove PCR and sequencing errors, raw reads were error-corrected and collapsed into unique sequences using a nearest-neighbor algorithm that merged closely related sequences. To assign V, D and J gene segments, CDR3 sequences were aligned to IMGT reference sequences. Each retained sequence needed at least a six-nucleotide match to both a V gene segment and a J gene segment. Rearrangements were classified as productive when the CDR3 lacked stop codons and remained in frame with V and J, and all other rearrangements were classified as non-productive. Following IMGT convention, CDR3 was defined as the stretch from the second conserved V-encoded cysteine to the conserved J-encoded phenylalanine. Sequences without an unambiguous match to a single V gene segment were excluded from the earlier analysis of several hundred of the donors. An earlier analysis of approximately 590 of the donors classified V segments as functional when productive rearrangements were above 56.7% and as segregating when the standard deviation between donors was above 5%. A statistical classification framework was built to diagnose cytomegalovirus status from the catalog of TCR beta chain sequences. In a later analysis, TCR nucleotide sequences were compared against IMGT/GENE-DB human TR gene sequences so that V and J genes could be assigned. A later analysis assigned CDR3 sequences and most-parsimonious VDJ recombination scenarios with the TCRdist pipeline. In a later analysis, every TCR beta chain was defined by the combination of its CDR3 amino acid sequence and its V-gene family, and reads without a unique V-gene family were dropped. To address suspected cross-contamination and a sequencing artifact, a later analysis removed around 590 highly shared, low-generation-probability nucleotide sequences. In a later analysis, a clonal expansion index for each public chain was calculated from normalized within-repertoire ranks of inferred template counts. A later analysis computed generation probabilities with a VDJ recombination model fitted to out-of-frame rearrangements, and checked the results against IGoR. Hypergeometric tests were used in a later analysis to score TCR-TCR, TCR-HLA and TCR-CMV co-occurrence, with a repertoire-size bias correction applied to the TCR pairs. In a later analysis, false discovery rates were estimated by permuting HLA or CMV assignments 20 times. In a later analysis, co-occurring TCRs were grouped using DBSCAN, and TCRdist sequence similarity was added for clustering within HLA-allele-positive subsets. Co-occurrence clustering excluded repertoires with fewer than 30,000 or more than 120,000 public chains, plus five with anomalous nucleotide sharing. As stored in TCRdb, this immuneACCESS dataset retains in-frame rearrangements with V and J assigned. A fraction of the clones does not appear; measured against another copy, unresolved V genes explain less than half of the discrepancy, and the remainder lacks a known reason. The V and J calls and the clone size are those of that table, but D and trimming were determined from the DNA. This sample lists more than 130,000 clones; around three quarters were detected once. Approximately 6.2% of the sample is in the top ten clones.

This clonotype was sampled from a man aged 35 to 55 in good health and CMV-seropositive. The chain links TRBV7-2 with TRBJ1-3; the D gene is perhaps TRBD1, on 6 matching bases. Input material: PBMCs. Here is the DNA: TGTGCCAGCAGCTTAAGACAGGTCAACTCTGGAAACACCATATATTTT. It specifies CASSLRQVNSGNTIYF.